These 11 T cell receptor beta chains came from one sample sequenced in a study of beta chain features in type 1 diabetes. Study-level findings and limits: Moderate yet significant TCRB CDR3 shortening was seen in Type 1 diabetes patients in all four CD4+ subsets.

Reverse transcribing all isolated RNA meant expressed TCRB transcripts were sequenced. This table comes from immunoSEQ multiplex PCR, and its TCRdb copy is limited to in-frame clones, with some not included. The sample has about 710,000 clones, around an eighth seen once. Their cognate antigens are unknown. Sequencing input: naive CD4+ T cells from blood. These receptors were obtained from a man aged 18 to 30 with type 1 diabetes.

The chain is built from TRBV5-1 and TRBJ1-1; D is uncertain. V was clipped by 4 bases and J by 2 bases, with 18 bases between them. The CDR3 runs 16 residues. Germline-derived CDR1 and CDR2 are SGHRS and YFSETQ. The CDR3 reads CASSIGSRAKNTEAFF. CDR3 in DNA: TGCGCCAGCAGCATAGGGAGCAGAGCCAAAAACACTGAAGCTTTCTTT. Full variable domain (outside the CDR3, taken from reference TRBV5-1 and TRBJ1-1): KAGVTQTPRYLIKTRGQQVTLSCSPISGHRSVSWYQQTPGQGLQFLFEYFSETQRNKGNFPGRFSGRQFSNSRSEMNVSTLELGDSALYLCASSIGSRAKNTEAFFGQGTRLTVV.

This clone was observed a handful of times. J is TRBJ2-7 and V is TRBV13; D perhaps matches TRBD2 (6 bases). The CDR3 contains 14 residues. V gave up 6 bases and J gave up 1 base, with 13 bases separating them. Germline CDR1 is PRHDT and CDR2 is FYEKMQ (reference sequence). CDR3 amino acids: CASRTGGFSYEQYF. The DNA for the CDR3 is TGTGCCAGCAGAACCGGGGGATTTTCCTACGAGCAGTACTTC. Full variable domain (remainder filled in from reference TRBV13 and TRBJ2-7): AAGVIQSPRHLIKEKRETATLKCYPIPRHDTVYWYQQGPGQDPQFLISFYEKMQSDKGSIPDRFSAQQFSDYHSELNMSSLELGDSALYFCASRTGGFSYEQYFGPGTRLTVT.

This clone was picked up a small number of times. The rearrangement joins TRBV30 to TRBJ1-5; possible D gene TRBD1, 6 bases. This CDR3 comprises 14 residues. Between the trimmed V and J ends, which lost 0 bases and 4 bases, there was a span of 10 bases. The germline CDR1 and CDR2 sequences are GTSNPN and SVGIG (reference sequence). The CDR3 reads CAWSVGDINQPQHF. In DNA, the CDR3 is TGTGCCTGGAGTGTAGGGGACATAAATCAGCCCCAGCATTTT.

The chain is built from TRBV7-2 and TRBJ2-1, with D perhaps TRBD1 or TRBD2 (5 bases each). This CDR3 has 14 amino acids. The V and J ends lost 5 bases and 3 bases respectively, with 11 bases between them. Germline values: CDR1 SGHTA, CDR2 FQGNSA. The CDR3, as DNA: TGTGCCAGCAGCGGGACCTCTGGCTACAATGAGCAGTTCTTC. This translates into CASSGTSGYNEQFF.

This clone was observed a few times. J is TRBJ2-7 and V is TRBV6-5, with D perhaps matching TRBD2 (6 bases). Germline V lookup: CDR1 MNHEY, CDR2 SVGAGI. The ends were cut back, 6 bases at V and 0 bases at J, with 12 bases in the middle. The CDR3 runs to 14 residues. CDR3 sequence: CASRTLGGSYEQYF. The CDR3, as DNA: TGTGCCAGCAGAACCCTCGGGGGCTCCTACGAGCAGTACTTC.

This clone was seen only a few times. V gene TRBV7-9 combines with J gene TRBJ2-1; 8 positions match TRBD2. The germline gives CDR1 SEHNR, CDR2 FQNEAQ (reference sequence). The CDR3 has 17 residues. Trimming removed 7 bases from V and 0 bases from J; junction bases left unmatched: 11. As DNA, the CDR3 is TGTGCCAGCATGGGAATAGCGGGACCGAGCTCCTACAATGAGCAGTTCTTC. Amino acid sequence: CASMGIAGPSSYNEQFF.

The chain recombines TRBV28 with TRBJ1-2; 9 positions agree with TRBD1. The CDR3 runs to 14 residues. Germline values: CDR1 MDHEN, CDR2 SYDVKM. The V gene end was trimmed by 4 bases and the J gene end by 6 bases; junction bases not matched to a gene: 6. The CDR3 loop reads CASSSGQGNDGYTF. The CDR3 nucleotides are TGTGCCAGCAGTTCCGGACAGGGGAATGATGGCTACACCTTC.

The chain is built from TRBV7-9 and TRBJ1-5; no clear D gene. Trimming shortened V by 3 bases and J by 3 bases, and 9 bases separated the two germline ends. The CDR3 totals 14 residues. From germline, CDR1 is SEHNR and CDR2 FQNEAQ (reference sequence). CDR3 nucleotide sequence: TGTGCCAGCAGCTTTGGGCAGTTCAATCAGCCCCAGCATTTT. This gives the protein CASSFGQFNQPQHF.

On this clone itself: One end of the junction does not line up with germline, which may come from a read error. Other DNA variants within this sample encode the same CDR3. The chain has TRBV29-1 and TRBJ2-7; no clear D. The CDR3 runs 13 residues. Germline-derived CDR1 and CDR2 are SQVTM and ANQGSEA. The CDR3 reads CSVEDNPTYEQYF. The CDR3 DNA reads TGCAGCGTTGAAGATAACCCTACGTACGAGCAGTACTTT.

This clone occurred a few times. The chain's CDR3 is CASILLAGKATDTQYF. In DNA form, the CDR3 reads TGTGCCAGTATCCTTCTAGCGGGCAAGGCCACAGATACGCAGTATTTT. V and J are TRBV19 and TRBJ2-3; 8 bases align to TRBD2. Germline assignment: CDR1 LNHDA and CDR2 SQIVND (reference sequence). The V segment lost 7 bases and the J segment 2 bases; nucleotides outside the gene matches: 11. The CDR3 spans 16 residues.

The genes are TRBV6-5 and TRBJ1-1, with TRBD1 identical over 9 bases. The CDR3 contains 14 residues. CDR1 MNHEY and CDR2 SVGAGI come from the germline V gene. V was clipped by 3 bases and J by 6 bases; unmatched bases: 5. This chain's CDR3 is CASSYGTGRPEAFF. The DNA of the CDR3 is TGTGCCAGCAGTTATGGGACAGGGCGGCCTGAAGCTTTCTTT.